These T cell receptor beta chains were read from a single sample in a study of OX40 agonist ivuxolimab in advanced cancers. Method: immunoSEQ multiplex PCR; TCRdb's copy keeps in-frame clones and lacks some. The data contain over 60,000 clones, around 80% of them singletons. The specimen was CD4+ or CD8+ T cells sorted from blood, collected in a trial of the OX40 agonist ivuxolimab. The receptors stem from an adult with an advanced solid tumor such as melanoma, head and neck, liver or kidney cancer. The CDR3 runs from the conserved cysteine through the conserved F or W.

v_gene,j_gene,CDR3aa
TRBV7-9,TRBJ2-3,CASSLVLGTSFHF
TRBV19,TRBJ2-3,CASSRETASTDTQYF
TRBV5-1,TRBJ1-6,CASSLVPPIYGAPLHF
TRBV7-7,TRBJ2-7,CASSDRGGLAQQYF
TRBV29-1,TRBJ1-3,CSVTGDSGNTIYF
TRBV2,-,CASIRGGLDNEQFF
TRBV25-1,TRBJ1-1,CASSDSMNTEAFF
TRBV28,TRBJ1-3,CASSSNTGGGNTIYF
TRBV5-3,TRBJ1-1,CARSGEAFF
TRBV4-1,TRBJ1-4,CASSQILGEKLFF
TRBV5-1,TRBJ1-2,CASSSWGQGGDGYTF
TRBV6-5,TRBJ1-3,CASGDGNTIYF
TRBV6-1,TRBJ1-1,CVAEGRRNTEAFF
TRBV6-1,TRBJ2-7,CASNPTAGRSYEQYF
TRBV29-1,TRBJ1-2,CSVEDWGGGYTF
TRBV19,TRBJ2-1,CASYSGLGDHNEQFF
TRBV5-8,TRBJ2-2,CASSPTGGWNTGELFF
TRBV11-1,TRBJ1-1,CASSLGWERPNTEAFF
TRBV14,TRBJ1-3,CASSDPGPIGNTIYF
TRBV4-2,TRBJ2-7,CASSQRGRDSAYEQYF
TRBV28,TRBJ1-5,CASSLLGEGVSNQPQHF
TRBV12-1,TRBJ1-2,CASSFASTGGGYGYTF
TRBV10-3,TRBJ2-7,CAISALAYEQYF
TRBV15,TRBJ1-1,CATSRGGGLNTEAFF
TRBV18,TRBJ1-3,CASSPLEGTIYF
TRBV25-1,TRBJ1-1,CASSERGSFAEAFF
TRBV19,TRBJ1-1,CASKGQYNTEAFF
TRBV29-1,TRBJ2-5,CSVERTGRRETQYF
TRBV2,TRBJ1-4,CASLPGVTNEKLFF
TRBV9,TRBJ2-3,CASSAGRVGGGLTDTQYF
TRBV9,TRBJ2-3,CASSVGRPADTQYF
TRBV11-1,TRBJ2-7,CASSLGGTGTYEQYF
TRBV5-1,TRBJ1-4,CASSLDQKGAKLFF
TRBV19,TRBJ2-3,CASSIRPAEYTQYF
TRBV28,TRBJ2-7,CASGTGNYEQYF
TRBV11-3,TRBJ2-5,CASSFGKGLAQETQYF
TRBV4-1,TRBJ2-7,CASSRTADPSYEQYF
TRBV7-8,TRBJ1-4,CASSSGIGTVNEKLFF
TRBV5-5,TRBJ2-1,CASRPLGSSYNEQFF
TRBV11-2,TRBJ1-1,CASSAQGWGMNTEAFF
TRBV9,TRBJ2-2,CASSVAPRGKGGELFF
TRBV11-1,TRBJ2-2,CASSLMLTGTGELFF
TRBV5-1,TRBJ1-2,CASSQDPGQGSNYGYTF
TRBV6-6,TRBJ1-1,CASSTESGTEAFF
TRBV9,TRBJ2-2,CASSPLDTGELFF
TRBV5-1,TRBJ2-5,CASSSVPSGGGETQYF
TRBV5-1,TRBJ1-4,CASSYGAPNEKLFF
TRBV5-4,TRBJ1-2,CASSLKGTGNYGYTF
TRBV4-3,TRBJ1-2,CASSQDYRALNYGYTF
TRBV10-1,TRBJ1-1,CASLPGGPYSEAFF
TRBV19,TRBJ1-5,CASRPRTQGASQPQHF
TRBV5-4,TRBJ2-7,CASSLAGETGRQQYF
TRBV2,TRBJ1-3,CASSENSPYSSSGNTIYF
TRBV2,TRBJ2-5,CASSFRTEGTQYF
TRBV28,TRBJ1-2,CASRTPTGSNYGYTF
TRBV5-6,TRBJ2-5,CASSGNRGWRETQYF
TRBV6-1,TRBJ1-4,CASSGVWRGATNEKLFF
TRBV19,TRBJ1-5,CASSPRTLILNQPQHF
TRBV27,TRBJ1-2,CASSLSTPDRDRGDYGYTF